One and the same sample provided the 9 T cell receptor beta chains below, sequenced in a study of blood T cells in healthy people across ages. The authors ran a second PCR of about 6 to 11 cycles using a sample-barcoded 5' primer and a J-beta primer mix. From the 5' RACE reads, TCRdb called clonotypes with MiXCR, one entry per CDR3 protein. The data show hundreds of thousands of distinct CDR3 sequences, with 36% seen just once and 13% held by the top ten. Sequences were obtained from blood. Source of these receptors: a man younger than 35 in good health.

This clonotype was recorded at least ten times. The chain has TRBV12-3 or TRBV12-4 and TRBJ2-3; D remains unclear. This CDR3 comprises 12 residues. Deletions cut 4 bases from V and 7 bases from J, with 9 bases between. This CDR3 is CASSSDSHTQYF. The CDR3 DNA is TGTGCCAGCAGTTCCGACTCTCATACGCAGTATTTT.

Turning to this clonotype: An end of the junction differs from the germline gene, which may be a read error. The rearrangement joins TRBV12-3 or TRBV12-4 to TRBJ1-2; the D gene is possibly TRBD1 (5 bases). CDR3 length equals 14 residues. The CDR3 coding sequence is TGTACCAGCAGTTTTGGGGGGAAGATCTATGGCTACACCTTC. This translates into CTSSFGGKIYGYTF.

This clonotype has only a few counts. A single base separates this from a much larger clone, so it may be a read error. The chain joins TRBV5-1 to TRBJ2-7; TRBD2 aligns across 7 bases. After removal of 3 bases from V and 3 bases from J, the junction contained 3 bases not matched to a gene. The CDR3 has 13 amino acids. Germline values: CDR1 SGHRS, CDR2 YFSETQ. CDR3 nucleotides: TGCGCCAGCAGCTGGGAGGGCATCTACGAGCAGTACTTC. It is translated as CASSWEGIYEQYF.

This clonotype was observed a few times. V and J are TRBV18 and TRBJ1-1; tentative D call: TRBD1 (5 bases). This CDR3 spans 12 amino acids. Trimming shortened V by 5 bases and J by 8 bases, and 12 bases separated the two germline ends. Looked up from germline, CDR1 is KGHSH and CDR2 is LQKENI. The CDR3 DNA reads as TGTGCCAGCTCAACACGTGGACAAGAAGCTTTCTTT. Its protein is CASSTRGQEAFF. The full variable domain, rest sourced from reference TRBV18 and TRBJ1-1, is NAGVMQNPRHLVRRRGQEARLRCSPMKGHSHVYWYRQLPEEGLKFMVYLQKENIIDESGMPKERFSAEFPKEGPSILRIQQVVRGDSAAYFCASSTRGQEAFFGQGTRLTVV.

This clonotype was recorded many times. CDR3 DNA: TGTGCCAGCAGTCTACACCAGACTAGCGGGGCGAGCACAGATACGCAGTATTTT. Protein sequence: CASSLHQTSGASTDTQYF. The chain employs TRBV27 and TRBJ2-3, with 11 bases matching TRBD2. The CDR3 sequence is 18 residues long. Looked up from germline, CDR1 is MNHEY and CDR2 is SMNVEV (reference sequence). V shed 5 bases, J shed 0 bases, and the junction held 10 bases outside the gene matches.

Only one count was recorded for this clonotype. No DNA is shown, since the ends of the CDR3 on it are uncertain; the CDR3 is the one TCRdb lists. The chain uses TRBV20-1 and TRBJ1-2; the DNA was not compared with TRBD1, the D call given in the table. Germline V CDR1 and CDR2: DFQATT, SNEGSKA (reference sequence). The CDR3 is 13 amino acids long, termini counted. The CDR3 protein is CSATGQNNYGCTF.

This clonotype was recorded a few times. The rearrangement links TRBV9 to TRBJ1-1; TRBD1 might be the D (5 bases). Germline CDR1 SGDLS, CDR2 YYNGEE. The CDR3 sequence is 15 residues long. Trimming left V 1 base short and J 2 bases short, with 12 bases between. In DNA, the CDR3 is TGTGCCAGCAGCGTACCACCCGACAGTAACACTGAAGCTTTCTTT. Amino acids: CASSVPPDSNTEAFF.

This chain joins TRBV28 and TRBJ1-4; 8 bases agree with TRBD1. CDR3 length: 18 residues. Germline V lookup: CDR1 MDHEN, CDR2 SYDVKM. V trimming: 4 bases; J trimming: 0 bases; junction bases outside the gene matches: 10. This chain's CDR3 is CASSYNGQGTATNEKLFF. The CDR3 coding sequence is TGTGCCAGCAGTTATAACGGACAGGGTACCGCAACTAATGAAAAACTGTTTTTT.

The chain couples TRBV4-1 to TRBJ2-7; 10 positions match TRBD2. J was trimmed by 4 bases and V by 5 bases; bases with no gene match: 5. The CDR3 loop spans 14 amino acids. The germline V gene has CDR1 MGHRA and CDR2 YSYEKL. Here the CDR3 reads CASSSGAGGYEQYF. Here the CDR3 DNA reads TGCGCCAGCAGCTCGGGAGCGGGAGGGTACGAGCAGTACTTC.